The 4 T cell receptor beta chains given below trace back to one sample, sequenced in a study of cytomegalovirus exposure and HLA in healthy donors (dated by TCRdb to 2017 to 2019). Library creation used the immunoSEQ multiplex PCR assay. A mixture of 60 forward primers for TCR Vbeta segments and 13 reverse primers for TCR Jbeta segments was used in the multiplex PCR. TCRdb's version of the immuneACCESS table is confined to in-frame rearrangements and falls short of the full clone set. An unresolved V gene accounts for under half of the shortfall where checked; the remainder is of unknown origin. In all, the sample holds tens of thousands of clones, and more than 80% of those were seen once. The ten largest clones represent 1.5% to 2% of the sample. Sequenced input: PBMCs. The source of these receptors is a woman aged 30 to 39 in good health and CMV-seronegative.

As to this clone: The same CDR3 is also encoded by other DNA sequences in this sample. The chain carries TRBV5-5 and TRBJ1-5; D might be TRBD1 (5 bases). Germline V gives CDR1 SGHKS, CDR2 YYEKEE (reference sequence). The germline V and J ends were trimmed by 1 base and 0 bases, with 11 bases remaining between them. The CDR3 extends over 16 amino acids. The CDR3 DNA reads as TGTGCCAGCAGCTTGTTGGGGGGAGATAGCAATCAGCCCCAGCATTTT. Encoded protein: CASSLLGGDSNQPQHF.

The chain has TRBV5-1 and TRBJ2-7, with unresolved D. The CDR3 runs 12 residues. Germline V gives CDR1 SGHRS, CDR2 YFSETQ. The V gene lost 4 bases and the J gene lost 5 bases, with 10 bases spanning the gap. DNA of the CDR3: TGCGCCAGCAGCACGGAGCCGAACGAGCAGTACTTC. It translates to CASSTEPNEQYF. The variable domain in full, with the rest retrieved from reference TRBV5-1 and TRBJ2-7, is KAGVTQTPRYLIKTRGQQVTLSCSPISGHRSVSWYQQTPGQGLQFLFEYFSETQRNKGNFPGRFSGRQFSNSRSEMNVSTLELGDSALYLCASSTEPNEQYFGPGTRLTVT.

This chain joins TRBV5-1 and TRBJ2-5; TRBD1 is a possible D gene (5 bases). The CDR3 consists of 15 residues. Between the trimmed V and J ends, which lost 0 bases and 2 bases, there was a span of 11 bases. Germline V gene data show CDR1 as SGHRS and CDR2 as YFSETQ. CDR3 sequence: CASSLATGAQETQYF. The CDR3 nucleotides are TGCGCCAGCAGCTTGGCCACTGGGGCGCAAGAGACCCAGTACTTC.

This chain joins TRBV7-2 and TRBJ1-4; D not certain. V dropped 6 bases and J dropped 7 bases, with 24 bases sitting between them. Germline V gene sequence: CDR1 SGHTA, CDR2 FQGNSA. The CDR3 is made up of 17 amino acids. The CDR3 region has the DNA TGTGCCAGCAGGGCAGACAAGACGTTCGTACCCTCTGAAAAACTGTTTTTT. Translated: CASRADKTFVPSEKLFF.